This T cell receptor (beta chain) was profiled in a study of regulatory T cells in long-lasting Graves disease. The study, taken as a whole, reports: Whereas 950 to 1,000 public clonotypes were shared by new patients, persistent patients shared more, at 2,741.

This CDR3 spans 15 amino acids. V lost 6 bases and J lost 2; bases outside the gene matches: 7. Investigators prepared the TCR beta libraries by applying iRepertoire HTBI primers and Arm-PCR of CDR3 regions. MiXCR, applied by TCRdb to the multiplex PCR reads, yields one record per CDR3 protein. Of 530,000 or so distinct CDR3 sequences in the sample, roughly 15% were seen once. Time point indicated: newly diagnosed GD, antithyroid drugs for less than 3 months. TCR sequences were obtained from RNA taken from PBMCs. This clonotype was observed many times. The antigen remains undetermined. These data were likewise used in another study, on T cells in Graves' hyperthyroidism and ophthalmopathy.

The J gene is TRBJ2-5, the V gene TRBV12-3 or TRBV12-4, with 9 bases matching TRBD2. The origin of this receptor is a man aged 18 to 29 with Graves disease. Here the sequenced sample was peripheral blood mononuclear cells (PBMCs), taken at new diagnosis, from a patient treated with antithyroid drugs. The CDR3 region has the DNA TGTGCCAGCAGCCCGACTAGCGGAAAACAAGAGACCCAGTACTTC. This sequence encodes CASSPTSGKQETQYF.